The rows below give T cell receptor beta chains drawn from one sample of a study of T cell changes during pregnancy in multiple sclerosis. TCRdb's copy holds only in-frame clones and misses some; the assay was immunoSEQ multiplex PCR. The profile shows 80,000 to 95,000 clones, 93% of them singletons. Sequenced material: peripheral blood, taken in the third trimester of pregnancy. The source of these receptors is a female donor in good health, enrolled as a control in a pregnancy study. Each CDR3 is given with its conserved first and last residue. A D gene is named only where the DNA matches it firmly. Not every row has a clone size; where given, it reads once, few, many or a size class.

j_gene,v_gene,d_gene,abundance,len,CDR3aa,CDR3nt
TRBJ2-1,TRBV5-1,NA,NA,15,CASGGGDSPYNEQFF,TGCGCCAGCGGCGGAGGGGACTCCCCCTACAATGAGCAGTTCTTC
TRBJ1-5,TRBV29-1,TRBD1,NA,12,CSVGTGRQPQHF,TGCAGCGTAGGGACAGGGAGGCAGCCCCAGCATTTT
TRBJ2-1,TRBV29-1,NA,NA,12,CSVEDQEDEQFF,TGCAGCGTTGAAGATCAGGAGGATGAGCAGTTCTTC
TRBJ2-7,TRBV7-9,TRBD1,NA,14,CASSSPTGRHEQYF,TGTGCCAGCAGCTCCCCGACAGGGCGGCACGAGCAGTACTTC
TRBJ2-7,TRBV6-1,TRBD1,NA,17,CASSDNPTGTGAYEQYF,TGTGCCAGCAGTGACAACCCCACCGGGACAGGGGCCTACGAGCAGTACTTC
TRBJ2-7,TRBV18,NA,NA,14,CASSLRLGGYEQYF,TGTGCCAGCTCCCTCCGTCTCGGGGGCTACGAGCAGTACTTC
TRBJ1-1,TRBV7-6,NA,NA,13,CASSLDLRTEAFF,TGTGCCAGCAGCTTAGACCTGAGAACTGAAGCTTTCTTT
TRBJ2-3,TRBV29-1,TRBD1,NA,13,CIAGQGSTDTQYF,TGCATAGCGGGACAGGGGAGCACAGATACGCAGTATTTT
TRBJ2-7,TRBV28,NA,NA,16,CASRPLGYRETYEQYF,TGTGCCAGCAGGCCGCTCGGGTACAGGGAGACCTACGAGCAGTACTTC
TRBJ1-1,TRBV28,NA,NA,16,CASSPTENLKNTEAFF,TGTGCCAGCAGCCCCACAGAAAACTTAAAGAACACTGAAGCTTTCTTT
TRBJ1-1,TRBV7-2,TRBD1,NA,16,CASSLATGDMNTEAFF,TGTGCCAGCAGCTTAGCGACAGGGGACATGAACACTGAAGCTTTCTTT
TRBJ2-7,TRBV7-2,TRBD2,NA,14,CASSLGTSPYEQYF,TGTGCCAGCAGCTTAGGGACTAGTCCCTACGAGCAGTACTTC
TRBJ2-7,TRBV2,TRBD2,NA,14,CASTGLAGSYEQYF,TGTGCCAGCACAGGACTAGCGGGGTCCTACGAGCAGTACTTC
TRBJ2-7,TRBV7-2,TRBD1,NA,13,CASRRQGPYEQYF,TGTGCCAGCAGACGACAGGGCCCCTACGAGCAGTACTTC
TRBJ2-1,TRBV4-2,TRBD2,NA,15,CASSQWLAGPNEQFF,TGTGCCAGCAGCCAATGGCTAGCGGGACCCAATGAGCAGTTCTTC
TRBJ1-1,TRBV4-1,TRBD1,NA,14,CASGLRDRNTEAFF,TGCGCCAGCGGACTTAGGGACAGAAACACTGAAGCTTTCTTT
TRBJ1-2,TRBV10-3,TRBD1,NA,14,CAISDGTGYGGYTF,TGTGCCATCAGTGATGGGACAGGGTACGGTGGCTACACCTTC
TRBJ1-2,TRBV6-4,NA,NA,15,CASSESPDRFPGYTF,TGTGCCAGCAGTGAATCCCCCGACAGGTTCCCTGGCTACACCTTC
TRBJ1-1,TRBV25-1,NA,NA,13,CASSEGSYTEAFF,TGTGCCAGCAGTGAAGGGAGTTACACTGAAGCTTTCTTT
TRBJ2-7,TRBV18,NA,many,12,CASSQGLSEQYF,TGTGCCAGCTCACAGGGGTTATCCGAGCAGTACTTC
TRBJ2-5,TRBV5-1,NA,NA,15,CASSLGASRRETQYF,TGCGCCAGCAGCTTAGGGGCGTCACGACGAGAGACCCAGTACTTC
TRBJ2-7,TRBV19,NA,NA,15,CASSSGGQAEYEQYF,TGTGCCAGTAGCTCGGGGGGACAGGCCGAATACGAGCAGTACTTC
TRBJ2-1,TRBV11-2,TRBD2,NA,16,CASSLDRGGRVNEQFF,TGTGCCAGCAGCTTAGACCGGGGGGGTCGGGTGAATGAGCAGTTCTTC
TRBJ1-1,TRBV7-9,NA,NA,14,CASSPRQTNTEAFF,TGTGCCAGCAGCCCCAGACAAACGAACACTGAAGCTTTCTTT
TRBJ2-7,TRBV28,TRBD2,NA,15,CASSLTSGSTYEQYF,TGTGCCAGCAGCCTCACTAGCGGGAGTACCTACGAGCAGTACTTC
TRBJ2-1,TRBV7-9,TRBD2,NA,16,CASSPTSGPRYNEQFF,TGTGCCAGCAGCCCGACTAGCGGGCCACGCTACAATGAGCAGTTCTTC
TRBJ1-1,TRBV6-5,NA,NA,15,CASSYGTEGDTEAFF,TGTGCCAGCAGTTACGGAACAGAGGGGGACACTGAAGCTTTCTTT
TRBJ2-1,TRBV5-4,TRBD2,NA,15,CASSTRTSGTGEQFF,TGTGCCAGCAGTACCCGGACTAGCGGGACGGGGGAGCAGTTCTTC
TRBJ2-7,TRBV11-2,NA,once,15,CASSLARQISHEQYF,TGTGCCAGCAGCTTAGCGCGCCAAATTTCCCACGAGCAGTACTTC